This T cell receptor (beta chain) was retrieved from a study of cytomegalovirus exposure and HLA in healthy donors (dated by TCRdb to 2016 to 2017). Some background on the complete study: According to an earlier analysis of a few hundred of the donors, about 190 million T cells yielded over 90 million unique TCR beta sequences and about 300 Gb of sequence data. Because of strong linkage in the cohort, roughly five DR-DQ haplotypes were treated as single units for association and clustering. Of the 398 genotyped donors, approximately 82% fell in the genetic ancestry cluster associated with self-reported Caucasian donors. On average, approximately 250,000 unique TCR beta nucleotide sequences were sequenced per donor among about 400 genotyped donors of the cohort, with around 19% of those sequences being non-productive. Alongside the repertoire data, information on donor age, sex, ethnicity and CMV serostatus was compiled. Around 330 gigabases of sequencing data and about 92 million unique TCR sequences made up an early release that covered around 640 HLA-typed donors. An earlier analysis of some 500 of the donors used high-throughput TCR beta sequencing to judge whether each TCR beta V gene segment behaved as functional or pseudogenic. The study aimed to test whether cataloging public T cell receptors could reveal signatures of past pathogen exposure. A later analysis re-examined previously published TCR beta repertoires from more than 550 donors and added high-resolution HLA genotyping to investigate patterns of TCR occurrence. A later genetic analysis used genome-wide SNP genotypes for about three fifths of the 666 donors, treating that subset as a discovery cohort. A separate validation cohort of about 110 different subjects was used in addition to the approximately 610-subject first cohort. Rather than drawing on any new phenotypic data, the later analysis identified candidate immune exposures from TCR beta sequences and the way those sequences occurred across donors. The number of donors typed differed by locus, with 629-630 for A, B, C, DRB1 and DQB1, 522 for DQA1, 600 to 610 for DPA1, and about 450 for DPB1. Using immunosequencing, the study profiled T cell repertoires from 500 to 800 subjects and related those repertoires to cytomegalovirus serostatus. Every discovery cohort repertoire had been produced on one sequencing platform. To predict cytomegalovirus infection status, the study combined high-throughput TCR immunosequencing, statistical association of individual TCRs with disease status, and machine learning. HLA typing covered class I and class II loci at four-digit resolution. Overall study outcomes, separate from this receptor: Presence/absence analyses assumed roughly uniform sequencing depth across donors, an assumption that may not hold. A group of highly shared sequence variants was considered likely to be a technical artifact of the sequencing pipeline. CMV serostatus was the only immune exposure information available for the cohort. Approximately 16 rarely observed V segments, including chromosome 9 orphons, were excluded from the earlier analysis of almost 600 of the donors because counts were too low. Because HLA typing was missing for some donors at each locus, association tests included only the typed subset. In a later analysis, 16,951 TCR beta sequences were associated with specific HLA alleles at a false discovery rate of 0.05. The classifier was reported to diagnose cytomegalovirus status with high specificity and sensitivity in both the original cohort and the validation cohort. While some public TCRs were present in many individuals, most TCR sequences turned up only very rarely across donors. The study gave a list of roughly 150 TCR beta chains associated with cytomegalovirus. According to a later analysis, most CMV-associated TCR beta chains appeared to be HLA-restricted, and the HLA associations seemed to be driven largely by CMV exposure. Some IMGT-functional V segments, including TRBV6-2 and TRBV6-3, could not be told apart with the 87-base-pair reads, so those segments were excluded. Correlated functional status among segregating V segments might reflect linkage disequilibrium, but an unknown experimental factor could not be ruled out. In a later analysis, several top co-occurrence clusters were reported to appear linked to parvovirus B19, influenza, CMV and Epstein-Barr virus. Only TCR beta chains were sequenced in this cohort, and the absence of alpha or paired-chain data limited detectable features. In vitro tests confirmed that a few of the cytomegalovirus-associated TCR beta chains recognize cytomegalovirus antigens. Compared with equally common non-associated chains, HLA-associated TCR beta chains in a later analysis were more clonally expanded and had lower generation probabilities. It was suggested by the authors that the approach could potentially be generalized to other disease states and immunological phenotypes. According to a later analysis, TCR association rates differed among HLA loci, with DRB1 alleles showing the most associated TCRs and HLA-C alleles showing the fewest. In a later genetic analysis, fewer N-insertions in productive TCRs were reported among donors in an Asian-associated ancestry cluster than the approximately 710-donor mean. When HLA alleles, especially DR and DQ, strongly co-occurred, attributing TCR associations to individual alleles was difficult. V-gene and J-gene trimming of TCR beta chains was associated with a missense DCLRE1C variant in a later genetic analysis, and the association was replicated in an independent cohort. A further reported finding was that TCR beta sequences accurately predicted the HLA-A and HLA-B alleles for most subjects in the first cohort. Broadly in line with IMGT annotations, most TCR beta V segments showed up in productive rearrangements about 87% or about 30% of the time in an earlier analysis of approximately 600 of the donors.

This clone was recorded a few times. This receptor's antigen is unknown. Base qualities are not at hand, and no much larger clone is one base apart. From its cysteine to its phenylalanine, the CDR3 spans 13 amino acids. Just CDR3 DNA is preserved here, 39 bases in frame from base 1. CDR1 and CDR2 (SGHTS, YDEGEE) derive from the germline V gene. The germline V end is reduced by 3 bases and the J end by 5 bases; junction bases left unmatched: 1. The receptor library was made with the immunoSEQ multiplex PCR assay. The multiplex PCR relied on a mix of 60 forward primers for TCR Vbeta segments and 13 reverse primers for TCR Jbeta segments. The CDR3 region of rearranged TCR beta genes was amplified from genomic DNA by a multiplex PCR assay. Amplified TCR beta libraries were sequenced as 87-base-pair reads on the Illumina HiSeq System. In the original analysis: A later analysis counted around 72 million unique TCR beta chains across the 650 to 700 repertoires, and some 11 million of these chains were shared by at least two donors. To remove PCR and sequencing errors, raw reads were error-corrected and collapsed into unique sequences using a nearest-neighbor algorithm that merged closely related sequences. To assign V, D and J gene segments, CDR3 sequences were aligned to IMGT reference sequences. For a sequence to be retained, a match of at least six nucleotides to both a V gene segment and a J gene segment was required. Rearrangements were classified as productive when the CDR3 lacked stop codons and remained in frame with V and J, and all other rearrangements were classified as non-productive. Following IMGT convention, CDR3 was defined as the stretch from the second conserved V-encoded cysteine to the conserved J-encoded phenylalanine. In an earlier analysis of 500 to 650 of the donors, sequences lacking an unambiguous match to a single V gene segment were excluded. An earlier analysis of a few hundred of the donors called V segments functional above 56.7% productive rearrangements and segregating when the between-donor standard deviation exceeded 5%. A statistical classification framework was built to diagnose cytomegalovirus status from the catalog of TCR beta chain sequences. A later analysis assigned V and J genes by comparing TCR nucleotide sequences with IMGT/GENE-DB human TR gene sequences. In a later analysis, CDR3 sequences and most-parsimonious VDJ recombination scenarios were assigned using the TCRdist pipeline. In a later analysis, every TCR beta chain was defined by the combination of its CDR3 amino acid sequence and its V-gene family, and reads without a unique V-gene family were dropped. A later analysis removed several hundred highly shared, low-generation-probability nucleotide sequences to deal with suspected cross-contamination and a sequencing artifact. In a later analysis, a clonal expansion index was calculated for each public chain from normalized within-repertoire ranks of inferred template counts. In a later analysis, generation probabilities were computed using a VDJ recombination model fitted to out-of-frame rearrangements, and the results were checked against IGoR. In a later analysis, hypergeometric tests were used to score TCR-TCR, TCR-HLA and TCR-CMV co-occurrence, with a repertoire-size bias correction applied to TCR pairs. A later analysis estimated false discovery rates by permuting HLA or CMV assignments 20 times. In a later analysis, co-occurring TCRs were grouped using DBSCAN, and TCRdist sequence similarity was added for clustering within HLA-allele-positive subsets. For co-occurrence clustering, repertoires with fewer than 30,000 or more than 120,000 public chains were excluded, along with five repertoires with anomalous nucleotide sharing. TCRdb took this table from immuneACCESS and kept in-frame rearrangements with V and J called. Such tables lack part of the clones; where checked against another copy, unresolved V genes explain under half of the gap, and the rest is unexplained. V and J calls and clone size are as listed in that table; D and trimming were resolved from the DNA. This sample gives 120,000 or so clones in total; 8.5% to 9% of them show up just once. The top ten constitute around 6% of the sample.

In total, 630 or so healthy bone marrow donors made up the cohort. At the time of sampling, every cohort member was nominally healthy, though immune exposures that went unrecorded were likely present. The donor was CMV seropositive and was included in the group of 250 to 300 seropositive cohort members. Each donor provided a peripheral blood sample, and peripheral blood mononuclear cells were used for TCR beta sequencing. The Qiagen DNeasy Blood Extraction Kit was used to extract genomic DNA from the blood cell samples. The sample taken for sequencing was PBMCs. The V and J genes are TRBV5-8 and TRBJ1-2; 10 bases in the middle match TRBD1. The origin of this receptor is a middle-aged woman in good health and CMV-seropositive. The DNA sequence is as follows: TGTGCCAGCAGCTGGGGACAGGGGTATGGCTACACCTTC. The encoded protein is CASSWGQGYGYTF.